Detailed here is one T cell receptor beta chain. What it binds is not known. CD4+ cell separation produced CD45RA+ naive and CD45RA-negative memory subsets. This record comes from a study of shared clonotypes between healthy human individuals. Study-wide results and limits: As a rule, naive subsets had a larger estimated richness than memory subsets.

In the sorted-subset replicate PCRs, roughly 210 ng DNA, roughly 29,000 T cell genomes, was used. Method: immunoSEQ multiplex PCR; TCRdb's copy keeps in-frame clones and lacks some. The sample comprises under 1,900,000 clones, 98% to 99% of which are singletons, and roughly 0.36% rests with the top ten. Germline V gene data show CDR1 as SQVTM and CDR2 as ANQGSEA. The CDR3 totals 13 residues. J gave up 3 bases and V 7 bases, and 9 bases lay outside the gene matches. The sample comprised naive CD4+ T cells sorted from blood. Described subset: CD45RA+ positively selected. The chain links TRBV29-1 to TRBJ2-7; 7 bases match TRBD1. The receptor comes from a young man in good health. The CDR3 coding sequence is TGCAGCGCTTTATCCCAGGGGGTCTACGAGCAGTACTTC. Protein: CSALSQGVYEQYF.